These 28 T cell receptor beta chains were all obtained from the same sample, sequenced in a study of shared clonotypes between healthy human individuals. Sequenced by immunoSEQ multiplex PCR; TCRdb stores in-frame clones only, minus some. Of about 1.9 million clones in the sample, over 85% were seen once. CD45RO-negative, CCR7-selected cells formed the naive CD8 fraction, which excluded terminally differentiated effector memory CD45RA+ cells. The sequencing sample was made of naive CD8+ T cells from PBMCs. These receptors were obtained from a man aged 18 to 29 in good health. Some clones in this sample may be carry-over from other donors' samples.

The sample holds one count of this clone. This chain joins TRBV29-1 and TRBJ2-3; tentatively, D is TRBD1 or TRBD2 (6 bases each). The V gene's germline CDR1 is SQVTM and CDR2 ANQGSEA. Trimming shortened V by 1 base and J by 0 bases, and 11 bases separated the two germline ends. The CDR3 extends over 15 amino acids. Here the CDR3 reads CSVEGGAVSTDTQYF. Written as DNA, the CDR3 is TGCAGCGTTGAAGGGGGGGCAGTTAGCACAGATACGCAGTATTTT.

The chain uses TRBV2 and TRBJ1-2; D is unresolved. Deletions cut 2 bases from V and 8 bases from J, with 15 bases between. Germline-derived CDR1 and CDR2 are SNHLY and FYNNEI. There are 14 residues in the CDR3. The CDR3 region has the DNA TGTGCCAGCAGTGAATATAATAGGGTCGACGGCTACACCTTC. It specifies CASSEYNRVDGYTF.

In this sample, this clone turned up once. The chain joins TRBV4-3 to TRBJ2-7; the match to TRBD2 covers 7 bases. Trimming removed 3 bases from V and 3 bases from J; junction bases left unmatched: 5. CDR1 LGHNA and CDR2 YSLEER come from the germline V gene. CDR3 length equals 14 residues. CDR3 in amino acids: CASSHNAGDYEQYF. The DNA for the CDR3 is TGCGCCAGCAGCCATAACGCGGGGGACTACGAGCAGTACTTC.

The chain employs TRBV11-2 and TRBJ2-7, with D hard to call. Trimming stripped 2 bases from V and 3 bases from J, with 5 bases between. Germline assignment: CDR1 SGHAT and CDR2 FQNNGV. This CDR3 is built from 12 residues. The chain's CDR3 is CASSLPYYEQYF. In DNA form, the CDR3 reads TGTGCCAGCAGCTTACCGTACTACGAGCAGTACTTC.

This clone was counted a single time. V usage is TRBV9 and J usage is TRBJ2-3; TRBD2 aligns across 7 bases. The CDR3 loop spans 15 amino acids. Germline values: CDR1 SGDLS, CDR2 YYNGEE. Unmatched junction bases numbered 6, after V lost 3 bases and J lost 2 bases. The CDR3 spells CASSASGTITDTQYF. CDR3 nucleotide sequence: TGTGCCAGCAGCGCCTCCGGGACTATCACAGATACGCAGTATTTT.

The chain employs TRBV27 and TRBJ2-3; D unresolved. CDR1 is MNHEY and CDR2 is SMNVEV in the germline V gene (reference sequence). The V end was cut by 2 bases, the J end by 4 bases, with 16 bases between. This CDR3 region has 16 residues. The CDR3 coding sequence is TGTGCCAGCAGTTTAAGGCTGGTCGGAGTGGCAGATACGCAGTATTTT. Its protein product is CASSLRLVGVADTQYF.

The chain joins TRBV30 to TRBJ2-5; D is ambiguous. The CDR3 has 14 residues. In germline, CDR1 is GTSNPN, CDR2 SVGIG (reference sequence). With 1 base removed from V and 2 bases from J, the gap between germline ends came to 11 bases. The CDR3 sequence is CAWSDPADQETQYF. The CDR3 DNA follows: TGTGCCTGGAGTGACCCTGCAGATCAAGAGACCCAGTACTTC.

The DNA for the CDR3 is TGTGCCAGCAGTTTATACAGGGGGCTGCTAGATACGCAGTATTTT. Protein sequence: CASSLYRGLLDTQYF. J is TRBJ2-3 and V is TRBV27; 9 positions match TRBD1. The germline V gene encodes CDR1 MNHEY and CDR2 SMNVEV (reference sequence). Germline trimming cut 1 base from V and 5 bases from J; bases unmatched to any gene: 4. CDR3 length: 15 amino acids.

This chain uses TRBV4-1 with TRBJ2-2; perhaps TRBD1 as D (5 bases). V was clipped by 7 bases and J by 6 bases, with 15 bases between them. The CDR3 totals 14 residues. CDR1 MGHRA and CDR2 YSYEKL come from the germline V gene. The CDR3 protein is CASTPAGLAGELFF. CDR3 in DNA: TGCGCCAGCACTCCGGCAGGGTTGGCCGGGGAGCTGTTTTTT.

The chain links TRBV7-9 to TRBJ2-5, with D tentatively TRBD2 (5 bases). The CDR3 length is 17 residues. The ends were cut back, 5 bases at V and 5 bases at J, with 24 bases in the middle. The V gene's germline CDR1 is SEHNR and CDR2 FQNEAQ (reference sequence). The chain's CDR3 is CASSHAPQLDMSETQYF. CDR3 nucleotide sequence: TGTGCCAGCAGCCACGCTCCCCAACTAGATATGTCGGAGACCCAGTACTTC.

The V gene is TRBV28, the J gene TRBJ1-2; 10 bases match TRBD1. Germline CDR1 reads MDHEN; CDR2 reads SYDVKM. V lost 6 bases to trimming and J lost 0 bases; unmatched junction nucleotides: 10. The CDR3 consists of 17 residues. As DNA, the CDR3 is TGTGCCAGCAGCCGTAGGACAGGGGGTCCAGCTAACTATGGCTACACCTTC. It translates to CASSRRTGGPANYGYTF.

The CDR3 DNA follows: TGTGCCAGCAGTATCATTAATGCCGGGCCGAACACAGATACGCAGTATTTT. Its translation is CASSIINAGPNTDTQYF. The gene calls are TRBV27 and TRBJ2-3; D gene unclear. The CDR3 sequence is 17 residues long. In germline, CDR1 is MNHEY, CDR2 SMNVEV (reference sequence). The germline V and J ends were trimmed by 5 bases and 2 bases, with 20 bases remaining between them.

V gene TRBV7-9 combines with J gene TRBJ2-7; D perhaps matches TRBD1 (5 bases). The CDR3 contains 15 residues. V shed 5 bases and J shed 2 bases, with 16 bases lying between them. Germline CDR1 reads SEHNR; CDR2 reads FQNEAQ (reference sequence). CDR3 sequence reads: CASSPKAQGTYEQYF. The CDR3 DNA is TGTGCCAGCAGCCCTAAAGCGCAGGGCACCTACGAGCAGTACTTC.

The J gene is TRBJ1-2, the V gene TRBV25-1, with 9 positions matching TRBD1. Germline V gene sequence: CDR1 MGHDK, CDR2 SYGVNS. This CDR3 contains 15 residues. The ends lost 1 base at V and 4 bases at J; junction bases unmatched: 4. The CDR3 reads CASSEWTGAAYGYTF. The CDR3 DNA follows: TGTGCCAGCAGTGAATGGACAGGGGCCGCCTATGGCTACACCTTC.

The V call is TRBV28, the J call TRBJ2-1; 9 nucleotides line up with TRBD2. V dropped 3 bases and J dropped 7; count of bases not matched to a gene: 7. This CDR3 spans 15 amino acids. CDR1 and CDR2 (germline): MDHEN, SYDVKM. CDR3: CASSFGAGGRNEQFF. The CDR3 DNA is TGTGCCAGCAGTTTCGGGGCGGGAGGGAGAAATGAGCAGTTCTTC.

The chain has TRBV7-2 and TRBJ2-1; 11 bases are a match to TRBD2. CDR1 SGHTA and CDR2 FQGNSA come from the germline V gene. The V and J ends lost 5 bases and 4 bases, in that order; junction bases with no gene match: 7. CDR3 length: 16 amino acids. CDR3 DNA sequence: TGTGCCAGCAGCACCTTAGCGGGAGGGCCTTACAATGAGCAGTTCTTC. This encodes CASSTLAGGPYNEQFF.

This chain uses TRBV9 with TRBJ1-3; TRBD1 agrees at 11 bases. The CDR3 is made up of 17 amino acids. The germline gives CDR1 SGDLS, CDR2 YYNGEE. V lost 0 bases, J lost 1 base, and 3 bases stayed unmatched. Here the CDR3 DNA reads TGTGCCAGCAGCGTAGCCGGGACAGGGGGATCTGGAAACACCATATATTTT. Translating gives CASSVAGTGGSGNTIYF.

This rearrangement joins TRBV4-2 to TRBJ1-5; tentative D call: TRBD1 (5 bases). This CDR3 has 17 amino acids. Trimming removed 0 bases from V and 3 bases from J, with 15 bases in between. CDR1 LGHNA and CDR2 YNFKEQ come from the germline V gene. The CDR3 is CASSQDLGTRVNQPQHF. The CDR3 DNA reads as TGTGCCAGCAGCCAAGATCTGGGGACTCGTGTCAATCAGCCCCAGCATTTT.

V usage is TRBV6-4 and J usage is TRBJ2-3, with D hard to call. The CDR3 is 14 residues long. V lost 3 bases, J lost 4 bases, and 11 bases lay in between. CDR1 and CDR2 from the germline V gene are MRHNA and SNTAGT. CDR3 coding DNA: TGTGCCAGCAGTGAGGAATTTTGGGCAGATACGCAGTATTTT. It codes for CASSEEFWADTQYF.

This clone is a singleton in its sample. The chain couples TRBV13 to TRBJ2-1, with TRBD2 as a possible D gene (5 bases). Germline CDR1 is PRHDT and CDR2 is FYEKMQ (reference sequence). V was clipped by 2 bases and J by 1 base, with 9 bases between them. CDR3 length equals 15 residues. The CDR3 loop reads CASSLRGPSYNEQFF. CDR3 nucleotide sequence: TGTGCCAGCAGCTTACGCGGGCCTTCCTACAATGAGCAGTTCTTC.

The chain employs TRBV7-8 and TRBJ2-3; 7 nucleotides agree with TRBD2. Germline lookup yields CDR1 SGHVS and CDR2 FQNEAQ. The CDR3 has 14 residues. The J segment lost 4 bases and the V segment lost 7 bases, leaving 8 bases of the junction unmatched. The CDR3 DNA follows: TGTGCCAGCAAAGCGGGGCCCAGTCCAGATACGCAGTATTTT. Translated: CASKAGPSPDTQYF.

This clone showed up just once. The V gene is TRBV7-9, the J gene TRBJ1-4; D might be TRBD1 (6 bases). Germline CDR1 is SEHNR and CDR2 is FQNEAQ (reference sequence). V was clipped by 5 bases and J by 1 base, with 11 bases between them. CDR3 length: 15 residues. CDR3 nucleotides: TGTGCCAGCAGCCCAGAGGGGGTAACTAATGAAAAACTGTTTTTT. It specifies CASSPEGVTNEKLFF.

The J gene is TRBJ2-5, the V gene TRBV30; D remains unclear. The CDR3 runs to 11 residues. Germline CDR1 GTSNPN, CDR2 SVGIG (reference sequence). Trimming pared 0 bases from V and 13 bases from J, leaving 12 bases between. CDR3 sequence (DNA): TGTGCCTGGAGTGTAGGTTCCCAATCGTACTTC. Amino acids: CAWSVGSQSYF.

This clone was counted a few times. This rearrangement joins TRBV4-3 to TRBJ2-1; 9 nucleotides line up with TRBD2. This CDR3 has 16 amino acids. The germline V gene encodes CDR1 LGHNA and CDR2 YSLEER. The trim removed 4 bases at V and 0 bases at J, leaving 4 bases unmatched. CDR3: CASSRISGSSYNEQFF. CDR3 sequence (DNA): TGCGCCAGCAGCCGAATTAGCGGGAGCTCCTACAATGAGCAGTTCTTC.

This chain connects TRBV19 to TRBJ2-3; D is ambiguous. V lost 0 bases, J lost 0 bases, and 7 bases lay in between. The CDR3 has 15 residues. In germline, CDR1 is LNHDA, CDR2 SQIVND (reference sequence). The CDR3 DNA reads TGTGCCAGTAGTATAGATCTGGCAAGCACAGATACGCAGTATTTT. It translates to CASSIDLASTDTQYF. Full variable domain (outside the CDR3, taken from reference TRBV19 and TRBJ2-3): DGGITQSPKYLFRKEGQNVTLSCEQNLNHDAMYWYRQDPGQGLRLIYYSQIVNDFQKGDIAEGYSVSREKKESFPLTVTSAQKNPTAFYLCASSIDLASTDTQYFGPGTRLTVL.

V and J are TRBV4-1 and TRBJ1-5; 7 bases agree with TRBD1. Germline trimming cut 0 bases from V and 8 bases from J; bases unmatched to any gene: 10. The germline V gene encodes CDR1 MGHRA and CDR2 YSYEKL. The CDR3 length is 16 residues. CDR3: CASSQDREGGREPQHF. CDR3 sequence (DNA): TGCGCCAGCAGCCAAGATAGGGAAGGGGGCAGAGAGCCCCAGCATTTT.

The chain links TRBV28 to TRBJ1-1; TRBD1 is a possible D gene (5 bases). This CDR3 comprises 17 residues. V shed 1 base and J shed 0 bases, with 15 bases lying between them. Germline V lookup: CDR1 MDHEN, CDR2 SYDVKM. CDR3 DNA sequence: TGTGCCAGCAGTTTATTGGGGAGGGGCGTAATGAACACTGAAGCTTTCTTT. It yields the protein CASSLLGRGVMNTEAFF.

Only a few counts were recorded for this clone. The CDR3 loop is CASSVMNTEAFF. The CDR3 nucleotides read TGTGCCAGCAGTGTCATGAACACTGAAGCTTTCTTT. This chain uses TRBV28 with TRBJ1-1; no clear D gene. The V gene lost 5 bases and the J gene lost 0 bases, with 4 bases spanning the gap. The germline CDR1 and CDR2 sequences are MDHEN and SYDVKM. The CDR3 runs 12 residues. The variable domain in full, with the rest retrieved from reference TRBV28 and TRBJ1-1, is DVKVTQSSRYLVKRTGEKVFLECVQDMDHENMFWYRQDPGLGLRLIYFSYDVKMKEKGDIPEGYSVSREKKERFSLILESASTNQTSMYLCASSVMNTEAFFGQGTRLTVV.